Shown below are 12 T cell receptor beta chains from a single sample sequenced in a study of regulatory T cells in long-lasting Graves disease (dated by TCRdb to the early 2020s). This sample's time point label indicates: persistent/refractory GD, antithyroid drugs over 5 years with positive TRAb. For both TCR sequencing and RNA sequencing, RNA was extracted from PBMCs using TRIzol. The library was made by multiplex PCR. Instrument on record: Illumina HiSeq 4000. CDR3 regions were amplified by Arm-PCR with iRepertoire HTBI primers to construct TCR beta libraries. TCRdb reworked the public reads: Q25 trimming with fastp, MiXCR clone assembly, productive beta chains retained. When rows share a CDR3 protein, they turn into one entry using the most common DNA and genes. A total of about 470,000 distinct CDR3 sequences appear in this sample, roughly a fifth of them only once. 7% to 9% of the sample rests with the top ten.

Sequenced material: peripheral blood mononuclear cells (PBMCs), taken when the disease was refractory, from a patient treated with antithyroid drugs. These receptor sequences come from a female donor with Graves disease.

The V call is TRBV4-1, the J call TRBJ1-5; 9 bases line up with TRBD1. CDR1 MGHRA and CDR2 YSYEKL come from the germline V gene. This CDR3 has 16 residues. The J segment lost 3 bases and the V segment lost 0 bases, leaving 3 bases of the junction unmatched. The CDR3 DNA reads TGCGCCAGCAGCCAAGAGGGGACAGGGTTCAATCAGCCCCAGCATTTT. Protein: CASSQEGTGFNQPQHF.

This clonotype occurred once. At one end the junction does not follow the germline gene, possibly because of a read error. J is TRBJ1-4 and V is TRBV6-1; D is perhaps TRBD1 (6 bases). The CDR3 covers 13 residues. Germline V gene data show CDR1 as MNHNS and CDR2 as SASEGT. DNA for the CDR3: TGTGCCAGCAGTCGACAGGAAAATGAAAAACTGCTTTTT. This sequence encodes CASSRQENEKLLF.

This clonotype was recorded many times. V is TRBV6-1 and J is TRBJ2-7, with TRBD1 matching over 7 bases. The CDR3 is 13 amino acids. Germline CDR1 MNHNS, CDR2 SASEGT. Trimming took 6 bases from V and 6 from J; bases not matched to a gene: 8. CDR3 bases: TGTGCCAGCAGGGGGACAGTAGAGGGCGAGCAGTACTTC. Its translation is CASRGTVEGEQYF.

This clonotype occurred many times. The chain carries TRBV11-3 and TRBJ2-5, with TRBD2 matching over 8 bases. The junction had 12 bases not matched to a gene; V was cut back by 4 bases and J by 5 bases. The CDR3 consists of 16 residues. Germline CDR1 reads SGHNT; CDR2 reads YENEEA. In DNA, the CDR3 is TGTGCCAGCAGCTCCAGACTAGCGTTTACAGGGGAGACCCAGTACTTC. Its translation is CASSSRLAFTGETQYF.

This clonotype occurred many times. The rearrangement links TRBV20-1 to TRBJ1-4, with 7 nucleotides matching TRBD1. Germline assignment: CDR1 DFQATT and CDR2 SNEGSKA (reference sequence). J gave up 8 bases and V 2 bases, and 8 bases lay outside the gene matches. CDR3 size: 14 residues. The CDR3 loop is CSARNEGGIEKLFF. In DNA, the CDR3 is TGCAGTGCTAGAAACGAAGGGGGCATCGAAAAACTGTTTTTT.

This clonotype occurred many times. The chain links TRBV7-8 to TRBJ2-5; 9 bases match TRBD2. V shed 7 bases and J 6 bases; nucleotides not matched to a gene: 21. The CDR3 contains 18 residues. Germline lookup yields CDR1 SGHVS and CDR2 FQNEAQ. The CDR3 here is CASILTGLAGSMGKTQYF. The CDR3 DNA is TGTGCCAGCATCCTTACGGGGCTAGCGGGAAGTATGGGAAAGACCCAGTACTTC.

This clonotype was seen at least ten times. The genes are TRBV24-1 and TRBJ1-2; 7 bases agree with TRBD1. The CDR3 is 14 amino acids. The germline V gene encodes CDR1 KGHDR and CDR2 SFDVKD. Losses at the gene ends were 3 bases for V and 3 bases for J; bases not matched to a gene: 3. The CDR3 DNA reads as TGTGCCACCAGTGATGATGGGACAGACTATGGCTACACCTTC. This translates into CATSDDGTDYGYTF.

This rearrangement joins TRBV7-6 to TRBJ2-7; D might be TRBD2 (6 bases). V was cut by 4 bases and J by 4 bases, with 20 bases left in between. Germline V lookup: CDR1 SGHVS, CDR2 FNYEAQ. The CDR3 consists of 16 residues. This chain's CDR3 is CASSSSVGFILYEQYF. In nucleotides, the CDR3 is TGTGCCAGCAGCTCTAGCGTAGGGTTCATCCTTTACGAGCAGTACTTC.

The J gene is TRBJ2-2, the V gene TRBV19; no clear D gene. The V and J ends lost 5 bases and 1 base respectively, with 11 bases between them. The CDR3 totals 15 residues. Germline V gives CDR1 LNHDA, CDR2 SQIVND (reference sequence). CDR3 nucleotides: TGTGCCAGTAGTCCCTTTATCCTGAACACCGGGGAGCTGTTTTTT. Protein product: CASSPFILNTGELFF.

Only a few counts were recorded for this clonotype. This chain links TRBV5-6 with TRBJ2-7; the match to TRBD1 covers 12 bases. The J segment lost 2 bases and the V segment lost 4 bases, leaving 7 bases of the junction unmatched. The germline CDR1 and CDR2 sequences are SGHDT and YYEEEE. The length of the CDR3 is 16 residues. This CDR3 is CASSLGGTGGPYEQYF. For the CDR3, the DNA is TGTGCCAGCAGCCTCGGGGGGACAGGGGGCCCCTACGAGCAGTACTTC.

The table lists this clonotype with many counts. The rearrangement uses TRBV15 and TRBJ1-4; 8 positions agree with TRBD1. The CDR3 runs to 16 residues. J gave up 7 bases and V 2 bases, and 9 bases lay outside the gene matches. Germline V gives CDR1 LNHNV, CDR2 YYDKDF (reference sequence). The CDR3 reads CATSRTNQGASEKLFF. As DNA, the CDR3 is TGTGCCACCAGCAGAACTAATCAGGGGGCGAGTGAAAAACTGTTTTTT.

This clonotype was counted many times. The rearrangement uses TRBV6-1 and TRBJ1-4; no firm D call. V was cut by 6 bases and J by 7 bases, with 24 bases left in between. Germline CDR1 is MNHNS and CDR2 is SASEGT. The CDR3 is 17 residues long. DNA for the CDR3: TGTGCCAGCAGCAAGACAAAGCCCTCCTCAGGCGGTGAAAAACTGTTTTTT. This encodes CASSKTKPSSGGEKLFF.